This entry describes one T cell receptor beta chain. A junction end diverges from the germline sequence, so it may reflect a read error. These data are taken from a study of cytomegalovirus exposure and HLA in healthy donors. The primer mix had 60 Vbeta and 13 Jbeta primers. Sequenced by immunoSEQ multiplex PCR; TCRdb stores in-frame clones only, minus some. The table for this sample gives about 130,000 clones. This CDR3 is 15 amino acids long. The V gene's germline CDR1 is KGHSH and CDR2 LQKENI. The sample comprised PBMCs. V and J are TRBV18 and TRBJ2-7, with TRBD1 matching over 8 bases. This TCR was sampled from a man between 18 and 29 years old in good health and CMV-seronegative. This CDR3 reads CAGSLDRGRTGEQYF. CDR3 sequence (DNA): TGTGCCGGCTCACTTGACAGGGGAAGGACCGGCGAGCAGTACTTC.